This TCR beta chain stems from a study of identical twins. TCRdb recomputed calls from the 5' RACE reads with MiXCR, one row per CDR3 protein. The sample yields roughly 750,000 distinct CDR3 sequences, 21% seen once. Looked up from germline, CDR1 is MNHEY and CDR2 is SVGAGI. CDR3 size: 12 residues. V shed 2 bases and J shed 9 bases, with 5 bases lying between them. This same sample was also part of a study on T cells expressing NK-cell markers.

The V call is TRBV6-5, the J call TRBJ1-6; D not certain. The sequenced sample was PBMCs. The source of this sequence is a woman aged 18-35 years in good health. CDR3 in DNA: TGTGCCAGCAGTTACAAACTTTCACCCCTCCACTTT. It yields the protein CASSYKLSPLHF.